This TCR beta chain is from a study of tumor and adjacent non-tumor tissue in lung cancer. Study results and limitations: Tumor tissue had significantly higher TCR diversity than normal lung.

RNA was extracted from bulk tissue without any cell sorting. The normal lung tissue was taken more than 3 cm from the tumor edge. A modified ARM-PCR protocol with three rounds of nested PCR amplified TCRbeta. TCRdb re-called the multiplex PCR reads with MiXCR, one entry per CDR3 protein. The table includes 100,000 or so distinct CDR3 sequences, approximately 80% detected once. This clonotype was found many times. Its target is unknown. Trimming cost V 4 bases and J 8 bases, with 17 bases left between them. The CDR3 is 14 residues long. Looked up from germline, CDR1 is MGHDK and CDR2 is SYGVNS. The gene calls are TRBV25-1 and TRBJ1-2; D not certain. The sequence derives from a man aged 55 to 70 with small cell lung cancer. The specimen sequenced was distant non-tumor lung tissue. This chain's CDR3 is CASSGGGVSGGYTF. DNA of the CDR3: TGTGCCAGCAGTGGCGGTGGGGTTTCGGGAGGCTACACCTTC.